This T cell receptor beta chain emerged from a study of blood T cell repertoires in COVID-19. About the study: The analysed material was cDNA or gDNA that came from T cells, B-cell-depleted T cells, or PBMCs.

In the original workflow: Reference gene primer amplification gave estimated nucleated cell counts. Clones were read by immunoSEQ multiplex PCR, and TCRdb kept only the in-frame ones, dropping some. That table is the source of V, J and clone size, and D and trimming were worked out from the DNA. The table lists about 220,000 clones, roughly 84% of them singletons. The V gene's germline CDR1 is SQVTM and CDR2 ANQGSEA. Trimming cost V 6 bases and J 4 bases, with 9 bases left between them. The length of the CDR3 is 11 residues. This receptor was taken from a middle-aged man with active or convalescent COVID-19. The chain joins TRBV29-1 to TRBJ1-2; D remains ambiguous. Sequenced input: peripheral blood. CDR3 coding DNA: TGCAGCGTCCATGAGTCCTATGGCTACACCTTC. This sequence encodes CSVHESYGYTF.